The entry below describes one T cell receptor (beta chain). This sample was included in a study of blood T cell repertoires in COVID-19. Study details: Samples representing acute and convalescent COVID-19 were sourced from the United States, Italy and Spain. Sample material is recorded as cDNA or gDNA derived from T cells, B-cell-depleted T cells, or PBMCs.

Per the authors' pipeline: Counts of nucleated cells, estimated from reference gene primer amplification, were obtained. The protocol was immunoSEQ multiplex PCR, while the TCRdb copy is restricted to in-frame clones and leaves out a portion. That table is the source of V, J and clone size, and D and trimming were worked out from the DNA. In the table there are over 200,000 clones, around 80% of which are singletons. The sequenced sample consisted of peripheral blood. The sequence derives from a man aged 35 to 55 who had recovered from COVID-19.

The CDR3 DNA is TGCGCCAGCGGTTGGGGGACTAGCGGGACCCCGAGAACAGATACGCAGTATTTT. Translating it yields CASGWGTSGTPRTDTQYF. The rearrangement uses TRBV5-1 and TRBJ2-3; TRBD2 agrees at 13 bases. Germline V gives CDR1 SGHRS, CDR2 YFSETQ. J gave up 3 bases and V 7 bases, and 14 bases lay outside the gene matches. The CDR3 contains 18 residues.